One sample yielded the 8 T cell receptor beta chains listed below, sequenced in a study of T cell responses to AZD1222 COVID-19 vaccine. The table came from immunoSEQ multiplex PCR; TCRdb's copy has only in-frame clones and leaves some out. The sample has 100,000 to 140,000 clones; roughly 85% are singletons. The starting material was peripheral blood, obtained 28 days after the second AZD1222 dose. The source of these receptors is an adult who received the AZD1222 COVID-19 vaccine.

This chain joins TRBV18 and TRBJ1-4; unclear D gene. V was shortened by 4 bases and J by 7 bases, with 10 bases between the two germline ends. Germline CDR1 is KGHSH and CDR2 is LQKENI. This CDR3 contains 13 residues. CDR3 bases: TGTGCCAGCTCACAGGGAAGCGGTGAAAAACTGTTTTTT. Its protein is CASSQGSGEKLFF.

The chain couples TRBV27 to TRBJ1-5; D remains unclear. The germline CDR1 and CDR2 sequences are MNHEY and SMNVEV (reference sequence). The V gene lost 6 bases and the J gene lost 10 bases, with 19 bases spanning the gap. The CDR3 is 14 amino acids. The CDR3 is CASSPQTEIPPQHF. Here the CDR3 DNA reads TGTGCCAGCAGCCCACAGACGGAGATTCCCCCCCAGCATTTT.

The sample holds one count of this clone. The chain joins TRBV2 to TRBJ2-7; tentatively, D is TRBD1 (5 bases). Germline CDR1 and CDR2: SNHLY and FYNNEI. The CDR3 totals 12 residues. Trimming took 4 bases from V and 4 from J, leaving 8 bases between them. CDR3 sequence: CASSAQGYEQYF. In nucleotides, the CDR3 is TGTGCCAGCAGTGCTCAGGGTTACGAGCAGTACTTC.

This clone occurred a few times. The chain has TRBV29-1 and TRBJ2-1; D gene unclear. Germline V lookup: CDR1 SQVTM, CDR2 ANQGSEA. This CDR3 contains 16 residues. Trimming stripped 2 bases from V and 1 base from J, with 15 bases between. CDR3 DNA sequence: TGCAGCGTTGAAATCGCTGATCGTGGATCCTACAATGAGCAGTTCTTC. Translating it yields CSVEIADRGSYNEQFF.

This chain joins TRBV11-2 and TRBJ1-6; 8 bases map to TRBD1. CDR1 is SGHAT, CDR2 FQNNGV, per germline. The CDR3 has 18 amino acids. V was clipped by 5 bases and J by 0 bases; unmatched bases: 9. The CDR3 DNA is TGTGCCAGCAGCCCAGGGGGCATTATGGGCTCCTATAATTCACCCCTCCACTTT. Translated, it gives CASSPGGIMGSYNSPLHF.

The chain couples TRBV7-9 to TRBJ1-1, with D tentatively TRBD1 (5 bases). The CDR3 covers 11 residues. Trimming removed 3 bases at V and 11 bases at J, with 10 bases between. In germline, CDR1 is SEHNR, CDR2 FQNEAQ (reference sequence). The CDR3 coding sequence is TGTGCCAGCAGCTTTGGACATCGGGCTTTCTTT. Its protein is CASSFGHRAFF.

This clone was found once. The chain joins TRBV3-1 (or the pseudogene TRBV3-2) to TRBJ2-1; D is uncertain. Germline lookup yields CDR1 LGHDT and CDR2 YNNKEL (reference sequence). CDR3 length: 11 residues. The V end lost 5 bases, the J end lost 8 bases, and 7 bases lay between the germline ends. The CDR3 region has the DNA TGTGCCAGCAGCGAAGTGGATGAGCAGTTCTTC. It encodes CASSEVDEQFF.

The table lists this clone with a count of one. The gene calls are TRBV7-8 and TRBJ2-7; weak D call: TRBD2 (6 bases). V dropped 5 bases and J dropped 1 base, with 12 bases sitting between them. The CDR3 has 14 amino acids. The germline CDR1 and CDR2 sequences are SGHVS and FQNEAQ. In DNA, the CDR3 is TGTGCCAGCAGCCTTCGGCGGGGTTCCTACGAGCAGTACTTC. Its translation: CASSLRRGSYEQYF.